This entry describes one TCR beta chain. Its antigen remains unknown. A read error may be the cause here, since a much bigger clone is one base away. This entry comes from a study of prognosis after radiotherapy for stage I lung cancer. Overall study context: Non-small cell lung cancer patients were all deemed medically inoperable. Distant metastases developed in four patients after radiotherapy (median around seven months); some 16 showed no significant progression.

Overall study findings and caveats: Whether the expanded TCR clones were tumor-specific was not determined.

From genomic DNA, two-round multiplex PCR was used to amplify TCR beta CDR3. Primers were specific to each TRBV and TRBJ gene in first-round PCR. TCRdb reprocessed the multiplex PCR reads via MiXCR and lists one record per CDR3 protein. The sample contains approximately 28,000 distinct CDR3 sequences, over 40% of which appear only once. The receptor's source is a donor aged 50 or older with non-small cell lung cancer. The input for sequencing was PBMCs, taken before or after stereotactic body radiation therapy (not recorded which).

The chain's CDR3 is CANSLGPGQGDKNIQYF. CDR3 nucleotide sequence: TGCGCCAACAGCTTGGGACCGGGACAGGGGGATAAAAACATTCAGTACTTC. The chain employs TRBV5-1 and TRBJ2-4; 11 bases fit TRBD1. Per germline, CDR1 SGHRS and CDR2 YFSETQ. The CDR3 covers 17 residues. Full variable domain (rest looked up from reference TRBV5-1 and TRBJ2-4): KAGVTQTPRYLIKTRGQQVTLSCSPISGHRSVSWYQQTPGQGLQFLFEYFSETQRNKGNFPGRFSGRQFSNSRSEMNVSTLELGDSALYLCANSLGPGQGDKNIQYFGAGTRLSVL.